This T cell receptor beta chain was documented in a study of blood T cell repertoires in COVID-19. The CDR3 consists of 17 residues. Unmatched junction bases numbered 17, after V lost 4 bases and J lost 6 bases. The V gene's germline CDR1 is GTSNPN and CDR2 SVGIG (reference sequence). Each participant's cohort was designated according to participant-reported clinical history. How the authors handled the data: Reference gene primer amplification gave nucleated cell count estimates. This table comes from immunoSEQ multiplex PCR, and its TCRdb copy is limited to in-frame clones, with some not included. D and trimming were read from the DNA, whereas the V and J calls and clone size are those reported in that table. This sample carries 250,000 or so clones, around nine tenths of them seen once, and the ten largest clones take about 1.5%.

V is TRBV30 and J is TRBJ1-5; 8 bases are shared with TRBD1. Sequencing used PBMCs or T cells enriched from blood (not recorded which). The TCR was taken from a woman aged 45 to 65 who had recovered from COVID-19. The CDR3 here is CAWKAQGTGGLTQPQHF. CDR3 in DNA: TGTGCCTGGAAAGCCCAAGGGACAGGAGGTCTTACTCAGCCCCAGCATTTT. The variable domain in full, completed from reference TRBV30 and TRBJ1-5, reads SQTIHQWPATLVQPVGSPLSLECTVEGTSNPNLYWYRQAAGRGLQLLFYSVGIGQISSEVPQNLSASRPQDRQFILSSKKLLLSDSGFYLCAWKAQGTGGLTQPQHFGDGTRLSIL.